This entry concerns a single T cell receptor beta chain. There is no known antigen for this receptor. No base-level quality is on record; no much larger clone is a single base apart. This entry is derived from a study of cytomegalovirus exposure and HLA in healthy donors (dated by TCRdb to about 2017). As for the study more broadly: An earlier analysis of fewer than 750 of the donors reported around 280 Gb of sequence data and approximately 120 million unique TCR beta sequences obtained from about 180 million T cells. An early release covering 550 to 700 HLA-typed donors comprised about 300 gigabases of sequencing data and around 80 million unique TCR sequences. Among the roughly 400 genotyped donors, 75% to 90% belonged to the genetic ancestry cluster associated with self-reported Caucasian donors. The study was designed to test whether signatures of past pathogen exposure could be identified by cataloging public T cell receptors. The study profiled the T cell repertoires of about 720 subjects by immunosequencing and related them to cytomegalovirus serostatus. Along with the approximately 650-subject first cohort, a separate validation cohort of more than 90 different subjects was used. The study combined high-throughput TCR immunosequencing, statistical association of individual TCRs with disease status, and machine learning to predict cytomegalovirus infection status. A later analysis re-analyzed previously published TCR beta repertoires from 550 to 700 donors and added high-resolution HLA genotyping to study TCR occurrence patterns. The later analysis used no new phenotypic data to find candidate immune exposures, relying instead on TCR beta sequences and their occurrence across donors. To decide whether each TCR beta V gene segment behaved as functional or pseudogenic, an earlier analysis of nearly 600 of the donors relied on high-throughput TCR beta sequencing. Donor age, sex, ethnicity and CMV serostatus were collected together with the repertoire data. A later genetic analysis used genome-wide SNP genotypes for about 60% of the roughly 700 donors, treating that subset as a discovery cohort. All discovery cohort repertoires had been generated on a single sequencing platform. HLA typing included class I and class II loci at four-digit resolution. The number of typed donors differed by locus: about 629-630 for A, B, C, DRB1 and DQB1; 522 for DQA1; approximately 610 for DPA1; and roughly 450 for DPB1. Because of strong linkage in the cohort, four to six DR-DQ haplotypes were treated as single units for association and clustering. Across around 400 genotyped donors of the cohort, an average of about 200,000 unique TCR beta nucleotide sequences per donor were sequenced, and roughly 18% of those sequences were non-productive. The paper as a whole reports these results and caveats: Assigning TCR associations to individual alleles was difficult when HLA alleles, especially DR and DQ, strongly co-occurred. Compared with equally common non-associated chains, HLA-associated TCR beta chains in a later analysis were more clonally expanded and had lower generation probabilities. In vitro tests confirmed that a few of the cytomegalovirus-associated TCR beta chains recognize cytomegalovirus antigens. In both the original and validation cohorts, the classifier was reported to diagnose cytomegalovirus status with high specificity and sensitivity. The only immune exposure information available for the cohort was CMV serostatus. Presence/absence analyses assumed roughly uniform sequencing depth across donors, an assumption that may not hold. It was suggested by the authors that the approach could potentially be generalized to other disease states and immunological phenotypes. HLA typing was unavailable for some donors at each locus, so association tests used only the typed subset. Some IMGT-functional V segments, including TRBV6-2 and TRBV6-3, could not be distinguished by the 87-base-pair reads and were therefore excluded. Linkage disequilibrium might explain the correlated functional status among segregating V segments, but an unknown experimental factor could not be ruled out. A later analysis found that TCR association rates varied across HLA loci, with DRB1 alleles showing the most associated TCRs and HLA-C alleles the fewest. At a false discovery rate of 0.05, a later analysis linked roughly 17,000 TCR beta sequences to specific HLA alleles. The cohort was sequenced for TCR beta chains only, and without alpha or paired-chain data the features that could be detected were limited. In the study, about 150 TCR beta chains were listed as associated with cytomegalovirus. In a later analysis, several top co-occurrence clusters were reported to appear linked to parvovirus B19, influenza, CMV and Epstein-Barr virus. A later genetic analysis associated a missense DCLRE1C variant with V-gene and J-gene trimming of TCR beta chains, and an independent cohort replicated the association. Compared with the 666-donor mean, donors in an Asian-associated ancestry cluster had fewer N-insertions in productive TCRs, according to a later genetic analysis. A further reported finding was that TCR beta sequences accurately predicted the HLA-A and HLA-B alleles for most subjects in the first cohort. A group of highly shared sequence variants was considered likely to be a technical artifact of the sequencing pipeline. Across donors, most TCR sequences were observed very rarely, whereas some public TCRs were present in many individuals. Because counts were too low, around 18 rarely observed V segments, including chromosome 9 orphons, were left out of the earlier analysis of 587 of the donors. An earlier analysis of 587 of the donors showed that most TCR beta V segments appeared in productive rearrangements either about 87% or about 30% of the time, which broadly matched IMGT annotations. In a later analysis, most CMV-associated TCR beta chains were found to appear HLA-restricted, with HLA associations seemingly driven largely by CMV exposure.

Library method: the immunoSEQ multiplex PCR assay. The multiplex PCR relied on a mix of 60 forward primers for TCR Vbeta segments and 13 reverse primers for TCR Jbeta segments. Amplification of the CDR3 region of rearranged TCR beta genes was performed with a multiplex PCR assay on genomic DNA. On the Illumina HiSeq System, the amplified TCR beta libraries were sequenced as 87-base-pair reads. In the paper's pipeline: In a later analysis, tens of millions of unique TCR beta chains were counted across the approximately 620 repertoires, and approximately 9.9 million of these chains were shared by at least two donors. Raw reads were error-corrected and collapsed into unique sequences with a nearest-neighbor algorithm that merged closely related sequences to remove PCR and sequencing errors. To assign V, D and J gene segments, CDR3 sequences were aligned to IMGT reference sequences. Each retained sequence needed at least a six-nucleotide match to both a V gene segment and a J gene segment. Rearrangements were classified as productive when the CDR3 lacked stop codons and remained in frame with V and J, and all other rearrangements were classified as non-productive. Following IMGT convention, CDR3 was defined as the stretch from the second conserved V-encoded cysteine up to the conserved J-encoded phenylalanine. The earlier analysis of around 640 of the donors excluded sequences that lacked an unambiguous match to a single V gene segment. In an earlier analysis of 450 to 750 of the donors, a V segment was called functional when productive rearrangements were above 56.7%, and segregating when the standard deviation between donors exceeded 5%. To diagnose cytomegalovirus status from the catalog of TCR beta chain sequences, a statistical classification framework was built. In a later analysis, TCR nucleotide sequences were compared against IMGT/GENE-DB human TR gene sequences so that V and J genes could be assigned. A later analysis assigned CDR3 sequences and most-parsimonious VDJ recombination scenarios with the TCRdist pipeline. In a later analysis, each TCR beta chain was defined by its CDR3 amino acid sequence together with its V-gene family, and reads without a unique V-gene family were excluded. In a later analysis, approximately 640 highly shared, low-generation-probability nucleotide sequences were removed to address suspected cross-contamination and a sequencing artifact. In a later analysis, a clonal expansion index for each public chain was calculated from normalized within-repertoire ranks of inferred template counts. Generation probabilities in a later analysis came from a VDJ recombination model fitted to out-of-frame rearrangements, and those results were checked against IGoR. Hypergeometric tests were used in a later analysis to score TCR-TCR, TCR-HLA and TCR-CMV co-occurrence, with a repertoire-size bias correction applied to the TCR pairs. To estimate false discovery rates, a later analysis permuted the HLA or CMV assignments 20 times. In a later analysis, co-occurring TCRs were grouped using DBSCAN, and TCRdist sequence similarity was added for clustering within HLA-allele-positive subsets. Repertoires with fewer than 30,000 or more than 120,000 public chains, plus five repertoires with anomalous nucleotide sharing, were excluded from co-occurrence clustering. TCRdb provides this immuneACCESS table in a form limited to in-frame rearrangements. Some clones are lacking; in checked studies, under half of them reflect an unresolved V gene, and why the rest are absent is not known. V, J and clone size were drawn from that table, and D and trimming were deduced from the DNA. The sample yields 210,000 or so clones; about 80% were counted once. The ten top clones hold 0.58% of the sample.

CDR1 and CDR2 are read off the germline V gene as SNHLY and FYNNEI. The germline V end is reduced by 6 bases and the J end by 1 base; junction bases left unmatched: 6. The CDR3 spans 15 residues, from the cysteine through the phenylalanine. The sequence is cut down to CDR3 DNA, 45 bases in frame from base 1. In total, approximately 700 healthy bone marrow donors made up the cohort. At the time of sampling, every cohort member was nominally healthy, though immune exposures that went unrecorded were likely present. The donor was CMV seronegative and was included in the group of about 400 seronegative cohort members. A peripheral blood sample was collected from each donor, and TCR beta sequencing was performed on peripheral blood mononuclear cells. The Qiagen DNeasy Blood Extraction Kit was used to extract genomic DNA from the blood cell samples.

This sequence originates from a woman aged 40 to 49 in good health and CMV-seronegative. The chain couples TRBV2 to TRBJ1-1; TRBD1 agrees with 9 junctional bases. Sequencing used PBMCs. The DNA sequence is as follows: TGTGCCAGCAGAGATAGGACAGGGGCGAACACTGAAGCTTTCTTT. This codes for CASRDRTGANTEAFF.